A single sample gave rise to the 27 T cell receptor beta chains below, sequenced in a study of T cell repertoires in cytomegalovirus infection. In TCRdb, the reads were re-called with MiXCR into one record per CDR3 protein. The table shows approximately 470,000 distinct CDR3 sequences, with roughly 46% occurring only once. Their target antigens are unknown. The sample consisted of cultured PBMCs, taken from culture after CMV antigen stimulation. The source of these receptors is a human donor in good health (CMV status not recorded). Some clones in this sample may be carry-over from other donors' samples.

This chain connects TRBV2 to TRBJ2-6; 8 positions match TRBD2. CDR3 length: 15 residues. The V gene end was trimmed by 6 bases and the J gene end by 1 base; junction bases not matched to a gene: 2. Germline lookup yields CDR1 SNHLY and CDR2 FYNNEI. CDR3 bases: TGTGCCAGCAGGAGCGGGGGATCTGGGGCCAACGTCCTGACTTTC. This codes for CASRSGGSGANVLTF.

V is TRBV6-2 or TRBV6-3 and J is TRBJ1-1; D not resolved. The germline CDR1 and CDR2 sequences are MNHEY and SVGEGT. The CDR3 has 12 residues. Trimming left V 4 bases short and J 7 bases short, with 10 bases between. The CDR3 nucleotides read TGTGCCAGCAGTTCCCCCGGACTTGAAGCTTTCTTT. Amino acids: CASSSPGLEAFF.

The rearrangement uses TRBV6-5 and TRBJ1-1; D gene unclear. V lost 2 bases to trimming and J lost 6 bases, with 7 bases between them. Germline CDR1 MNHEY, CDR2 SVGAGI. This CDR3 is 12 amino acids long. The CDR3 sequence is CASSYRGSEAFF. The CDR3 DNA reads as TGTGCCAGCAGTTACCGAGGGTCTGAAGCTTTCTTT.

This clonotype was detected a few times. V usage is TRBV12-3 or TRBV12-4 and J usage is TRBJ1-5, with unresolved D. The CDR3 length is 14 residues. The V end was cut by 2 bases, the J end by 3 bases, with 8 bases between. The CDR3 bases are TGTGCCAGCAGTTTAAGGAAATTCAATCAGCCCCAGCATTTT. It yields the protein CASSLRKFNQPQHF.

This clonotype was seen more than once but under ten times. The chain couples TRBV7-9 to TRBJ1-1; no firm D call. The germline V gene encodes CDR1 SEHNR and CDR2 FQNEAQ (reference sequence). Trimming removed 1 base from V and 6 bases from J, with 15 bases in between. The CDR3 contains 15 residues. DNA for the CDR3: TGTGCCAGCAGCTTAGGGGGAGGATCTACTCCTGAAGCTTTCTTT. This gives the protein CASSLGGGSTPEAFF.

This clonotype was counted a few times. CDR3 DNA: TGTGCCAGCAGTGATCTAGGACAGGGAGCAGATACGCAGTATTTT. It translates to CASSDLGQGADTQYF. This sequence joins TRBV2 and TRBJ2-3; 8 nucleotides match TRBD1. The V gene end was trimmed by 3 bases and the J gene end by 4 bases; junction bases not matched to a gene: 6. The germline V gene has CDR1 SNHLY and CDR2 FYNNEI. There are 15 residues in the CDR3. Full variable domain (missing parts from reference TRBV2 and TRBJ2-3): EPEVTQTPSHQVTQMGQEVILRCVPISNHLYFYWYRQILGQKVEFLVSFYNNEISEKSEIFDDQFSVERPDGSNFTLKIRSTKLEDSAMYFCASSDLGQGADTQYFGPGTRLTVL.

The genes are TRBV14 and TRBJ2-3; 8 bases are a match to TRBD2. Germline CDR1 is SGHDN and CDR2 is FVKESK. CDR3 length equals 16 residues. With V trimmed by 3 bases and J by 2 bases, 7 bases remained unmatched. CDR3 in amino acids: CASSHSKRGFTDTQYF. The CDR3 DNA is TGTGCCAGCAGCCATTCTAAGCGGGGGTTCACAGATACGCAGTATTTT.

V and J are TRBV11-2 and TRBJ2-1; 14 positions match TRBD2. The CDR3 has 18 residues. The germline CDR1 and CDR2 sequences are SGHAT and FQNNGV. V lost 1 base to trimming and J lost 7 bases; unmatched junction nucleotides: 9. The CDR3 protein is CASSLVSRLAGGRNEQFF. Here the CDR3 DNA reads TGTGCCAGCAGCTTAGTAAGTCGACTAGCGGGAGGGCGGAATGAGCAGTTCTTC. Variable domain in full (rest from reference TRBV11-2 and TRBJ2-1): EAGVAQSPRYKIIEKRQSVAFWCNPISGHATLYWYQQILGQGPKLLIQFQNNGVVDDSQLPKDRFSAERLKGVDSTLKIQPAKLEDSAVYLCASSLVSRLAGGRNEQFFGPGTRLTVL.

This clonotype was seen a handful of times. The J gene is TRBJ2-1, the V gene TRBV6-5; 7 nucleotides agree with TRBD1. Per germline, CDR1 MNHEY and CDR2 SVGAGI. With 4 bases clipped from V and 6 bases from J, the junction kept 9 bases outside the gene matches. The CDR3 extends over 15 amino acids. The CDR3 DNA reads TGTGCCAGCAGTTTTGAGGGGGCGGGTGGCAATGAGCAGTTCTTC. Translation gives CASSFEGAGGNEQFF.

This clonotype appeared a few times. The chain recombines TRBV4-1 with TRBJ2-3; D remains unclear. V was cut by 1 base and J by 0 bases, with 8 bases left in between. The germline gives CDR1 MGHRA, CDR2 YSYEKL. The CDR3 sequence is 15 residues long. The CDR3, as DNA: TGCGCCAGCAGCCAAGGAAGTGCTAGCACAGATACGCAGTATTTT. It codes for CASSQGSASTDTQYF.

This clonotype was seen only a few times. This chain joins TRBV6-1 and TRBJ1-6, with D possibly matching TRBD1 (6 bases). Trimming shortened V by 0 bases and J by 7 bases, and 10 bases separated the two germline ends. The CDR3 is 15 residues long. Looked up from germline, CDR1 is MNHNS and CDR2 is SASEGT. CDR3 protein: CASSEAGTINSPLHF. CDR3 DNA: TGTGCCAGCAGTGAAGCCGGGACAATAAATTCACCCCTCCACTTT.

The sample holds a few counts of this clonotype. This rearrangement joins TRBV7-2 to TRBJ1-1, with unresolved D. This CDR3 comprises 13 residues. Trimming shortened V by 1 base and J by 7 bases, and 10 bases separated the two germline ends. Germline CDR1 and CDR2: SGHTA and FQGNSA. The CDR3 DNA reads TGTGCCAGCAGCTTAGAACCTTTAGGTGAAGCTTTCTTT. Amino acids: CASSLEPLGEAFF.

The chain employs TRBV7-9 and TRBJ1-6; D not certain. Germline V lookup: CDR1 SEHNR, CDR2 FQNEAQ (reference sequence). Trimming took 3 bases from V and 10 from J, leaving 7 bases between them. The CDR3 loop spans 12 amino acids. The CDR3 DNA reads as TGTGCCAGCAGCTTTTCGCAGTCACCCCTCCACTTT. Translation: CASSFSQSPLHF.

The sample holds a few counts of this clonotype. The chain has TRBV7-6 and TRBJ2-1; D possibly corresponds to TRBD2 (6 bases). CDR1 is SGHVS, CDR2 FNYEAQ, per germline. Trimming left V 5 bases short and J 2 bases short, with 16 bases between. The CDR3 contains 16 residues. CDR3 bases: TGTGCCAGCAGCCTCTTAGCGGAACTAGCCTACAATGAGCAGTTCTTC. It is translated as CASSLLAELAYNEQFF.

At least ten counts were recorded for this clonotype. The J gene is TRBJ2-1, the V gene TRBV24-1; 8 bases line up with TRBD2. Germline CDR1 and CDR2: KGHDR and SFDVKD. The ends lost 4 bases at V and 5 bases at J; junction bases unmatched: 6. This CDR3 contains 15 residues. The CDR3 region has the DNA TGTGCCACCAGTGACCCGACTAGCGCCCACAATGAGCAGTTCTTC. This encodes CATSDPTSAHNEQFF.

Here the CDR3 DNA reads TGTGCCAGCAGCTTTCTTCCTACCCTGAACACTGAAGCTTTCTTT. Translated, it gives CASSFLPTLNTEAFF. The J gene is TRBJ1-1, the V gene TRBV7-2, with D hard to call. CDR3 size: 15 residues. Deletions cut 3 bases from V and 0 bases from J, with 11 bases between. CDR1 is SGHTA, CDR2 FQGNSA, per germline.

This clonotype has only a few counts. The CDR3 reads CASSWGVSGANVLTF. CDR3 bases: TGTGCCAGCAGTTGGGGGGTCTCTGGGGCCAACGTCCTGACTTTC. The chain couples TRBV28 to TRBJ2-6; perhaps TRBD2 as D (6 bases). Looked up from germline, CDR1 is MDHEN and CDR2 is SYDVKM. The CDR3 loop spans 15 amino acids. Trimming took 4 bases from V and 0 from J, leaving 7 bases between them.

This clonotype has a handful of counts. V is TRBV5-6 and J is TRBJ2-1; 8 nucleotides line up with TRBD1. Germline V gene sequence: CDR1 SGHDT, CDR2 YYEEEE. The CDR3 has 13 amino acids. V lost 7 bases, J lost 10 bases, and 10 bases stayed unmatched. CDR3 region: CASSFRGQREQFF. The CDR3 DNA is TGTGCCAGCTCCTTCAGGGGGCAGCGGGAGCAGTTCTTC.

V gene TRBV11-2 combines with J gene TRBJ1-6; D is undetermined. V was trimmed by 0 bases and J by 10 bases, leaving 10 bases between them. The CDR3 is made up of 14 amino acids. CDR1 and CDR2 from the germline V gene are SGHAT and FQNNGV. Here the CDR3 DNA reads TGTGCCAGCAGCTTAGATCCCCATGGGTCACCCCTCCACTTT. It encodes CASSLDPHGSPLHF.

The chain uses TRBV19 and TRBJ2-3; weak D call: TRBD2 (6 bases). The CDR3 runs to 14 residues. CDR1 is LNHDA, CDR2 SQIVND, per germline (reference sequence). V shed 6 bases and J shed 4 bases, with 14 bases lying between them. This CDR3 reads CASRGPRGPDTQYF. For the CDR3, the DNA is TGTGCCAGTAGGGGGCCGCGGGGACCAGATACGCAGTATTTT.

The V and J genes are TRBV12-3 or TRBV12-4 and TRBJ2-3; 11 nucleotides align to TRBD1. V trimming: 4 bases; J trimming: 3 bases; junction bases outside the gene matches: 6. The CDR3 totals 16 residues. This chain's CDR3 is CASSSSGTGGTDTQYF. The CDR3 nucleotides read TGTGCCAGCAGTTCCTCCGGGACAGGGGGAACAGATACGCAGTATTTT.

This clonotype has more than one count but fewer than ten. The chain combines TRBV20-1 with TRBJ1-1; D unresolved. In germline, CDR1 is DFQATT, CDR2 SNEGSKA (reference sequence). There are 13 residues in the CDR3. The germline V and J ends were trimmed by 1 base and 1 base, with 7 bases remaining between them. CDR3 in DNA: TGCAGTGCTAGAGTACACACGAACACTGAAGCTTTCTTT. Translation gives CSARVHTNTEAFF.

This clonotype has just one count. The chain links TRBV11-2 to TRBJ2-1; 7 bases match TRBD1. Germline CDR1 is SGHAT and CDR2 is FQNNGV. The CDR3 loop spans 21 amino acids. V trimming: 2 bases; J trimming: 8 bases; junction bases outside the gene matches: 27. CDR3: CASSLLPLQGSSVYRGHEQFF. The DNA for the CDR3 is TGTGCCAGCAGCTTACTACCACTCCAGGGATCCTCAGTATATAGGGGGCATGAGCAGTTCTTC.

The J gene is TRBJ2-7, the V gene TRBV7-9; D gene ambiguous. The CDR3 has 14 amino acids. From germline, CDR1 is SEHNR and CDR2 FQNEAQ (reference sequence). Trimming pared 8 bases from V and 3 bases from J, leaving 17 bases between. CDR3 coding DNA: TGTGCCAGCCGAATGGACGGCGCCTTCTACGAGCAGTACTTC. It translates to CASRMDGAFYEQYF.

This clonotype was observed a few times. The J gene is TRBJ2-2, the V gene TRBV7-2; no clear D. The CDR3 sequence is 13 residues long. Germline assignment: CDR1 SGHTA and CDR2 FQGNSA. Trimming removed 5 bases from V and 5 bases from J, with 9 bases in between. CDR3 loop: CASSARITGELFF. CDR3 DNA sequence: TGTGCCAGCAGCGCCAGAATTACCGGGGAGCTGTTTTTT.

The chain uses TRBV4-3 and TRBJ2-2; TRBD2 aligns across 7 bases. The CDR3 is 18 residues long. CDR1 and CDR2 from the germline V gene are LGHNA and YSLEER. The V segment lost 1 base and the J segment 6 bases; nucleotides outside the gene matches: 14. Here the CDR3 DNA reads TGCGCCAGCAGCCAAGGGGGTACGGCGGGAGAATCCTCCGGGGAGCTGTTTTTT. Protein: CASSQGGTAGESSGELFF.

In this sample, this clonotype turned up once. The genes are TRBV19 and TRBJ2-1, with a weak D call TRBD1 (6 bases). CDR3 length: 15 amino acids. Germline CDR1 is LNHDA and CDR2 is SQIVND (reference sequence). The V and J ends lost 3 bases and 6 bases respectively, with 15 bases between them. CDR3 sequence reads: CASSMGQGSANEQFF. Written as DNA, the CDR3 is TGTGCCAGTAGTATGGGGCAGGGGTCCGCCAATGAGCAGTTCTTC.